This T cell receptor beta chain was recorded in a study of metastatic and nonmetastatic thyroid tumors. Many counts were recorded for this clone. Deletions cut 5 bases from V and 7 bases from J, with 17 bases between. Germline values: CDR1 MDHEN, CDR2 SYDVKM. The CDR3 spans 14 residues. Thyroid surgery had not been preceded by any treatment in any patient. From the PCR reads, TCRdb re-called clones with MiXCR. This table holds tens of thousands of clones, about 13% found once. The receptor comes from a female donor with papillary thyroid cancer or a benign thyroid nodule (not recorded which). Some clones in this sample may be carry-over from other donors' samples. The sample consisted of blood. The V and J genes are TRBV28 and TRBJ1-1; tentatively, D is TRBD1 (5 bases). The CDR3 coding sequence is TGTGCCAGCAGTGGACCCCGACAGCCTAATGAAGCTTTCTTT. Amino acid sequence: CASSGPRQPNEAFF.